These T cell receptor beta chains were read from a single sample in a study of CD8 T cells in Susac syndrome. MiXCR, applied by TCRdb to the immunoSEQ multiplex PCR reads, yields one record per CDR3 protein. The sample records some 120,000 distinct CDR3 sequences, approximately 94% being singletons. Material for sequencing was CD4+ T cells from PBMCs. Receptors originate from a human donor with multiple sclerosis. Each CDR3 is given without its conserved first and last residue.

v_gene	j_gene	CDR3aa
TRBV29-1	TRBJ2-1	SVDFSAGSRE
TRBV19	TRBJ1-4	ASTDRGESGEKLF
TRBV7-9	TRBJ2-2	ASSLIWTAGTGELF
TRBV7-3	TRBJ2-1	ASSLGGSGSYNEQF
TRBV20-1	TRBJ2-7	SAGGAYEQY
TRBV4-3	TRBJ2-7	ASSPAAGTYEQY
TRBV30	TRBJ2-7	AAYRGRYEQY
TRBV30	TRBJ2-1	AWSGAGDEQF
TRBV6-2/TRBV6-3	TRBJ1-5	ASRVLVPQH
TRBV6-5	TRBJ1-6	ASSYSRGRGSSYNSPLH
TRBV19	TRBJ1-1	ASKGRDNTEAF
TRBV12-3/TRBV12-4	TRBJ1-1	ASSLFTGEAF
TRBV27	TRBJ2-7	ASTPGGGGFSEQY
TRBV6-5	TRBJ2-7	ASGGSYEQY
TRBV4-1	TRBJ2-3	ASSHGTPGTDTQY
TRBV5-1	TRBJ2-3	ASSLTSGVTDTQY
TRBV7-2	TRBJ2-3	ASSLTGADTQY
TRBV18	TRBJ2-6	ASSPVAGAGANVLT
TRBV5-1	TRBJ1-2	ASSFSIGTGGRIHYGYT
TRBV4-1	TRBJ1-1	ASSSPTRGTEAF
TRBV6-5	TRBJ1-1	ASSSPTEAF
TRBV12-3/TRBV12-4	TRBJ1-2	ASTGGGGSNYGYT